These T cell receptor beta chains were read from a single sample in a study of blood T cell repertoires in COVID-19. Here immunoSEQ multiplex PCR was the method, and the copy in TCRdb shows in-frame clones only, minus some. Altogether around 320,000 clones are present, 65% to 90% being singletons, with the ten largest covering around 6.9%. Sequencing input: peripheral blood. The receptors here all came from a human donor in a cohort sampled during active COVID-19. Both conserved end residues are part of each CDR3. A D gene is named only where the DNA matches it firmly. The size of a clone is reported for some rows only, either as once, few or many, or as a class for expanded clones.

j_gene,abundance,d_gene,v_gene,CDR3aa,CDR3nt
TRBJ2-1,.,TRBD2,TRBV30,CAWSVGTGLANNEQFF,TGTGCCTGGAGTGTTGGCACAGGACTAGCCAACAATGAGCAGTTCTTC
TRBJ1-4,.,TRBD1,TRBV24-1,CATSDPGQGREKLFF,TGTGCCACCAGTGACCCGGGACAGGGGAGGGAAAAACTGTTTTTT
TRBJ1-2,.,TRBD1,TRBV7-9,CASSDRFRDRVFGGYTF,TGTGCCAGCAGCGACAGATTTCGGGACAGGGTTTTTGGAGGCTACACCTTC
TRBJ1-4,once,TRBD1,TRBV9,CASSIQGGEKLFF,TGTGCCAGCAGCATACAGGGGGGTGAAAAACTGTTTTTT
TRBJ1-1,.,.,TRBV10-3,CAISESPGGPEAFF,TGTGCCATCAGTGAGTCGCCGGGGGGCCCTGAAGCTTTCTTT
TRBJ2-7,.,.,TRBV6-5,CASIGLVFYEQYF,TGTGCCAGCATCGGCCTAGTGTTCTACGAGCAGTACTTC
TRBJ2-2,few,.,TRBV6-5,CASARVYAGELFF,TGTGCCAGCGCGAGGGTATACGCCGGGGAGCTGTTTTTT
TRBJ2-3,.,TRBD1,TRBV7-8,CASTPTGGRTQYF,TGTGCCAGCACCCCCACAGGGGGCAGGACGCAGTATTTT
TRBJ2-7,.,TRBD1,TRBV11-3,CASSDGDRPYEQYF,TGTGCCAGCAGCGATGGGGACAGGCCCTACGAGCAGTACTTC
TRBJ1-6,.,.,TRBV9,CASSETYNSPLHF,TGTGCCAGCAGTGAGACCTATAATTCACCCCTCCACTTT
TRBJ2-3,.,.,TRBV7-3,CASSLGSLSTDTQYF,TGTGCCAGCAGCTTAGGTAGTCTAAGCACAGATACGCAGTATTTT
TRBJ1-1,.,.,TRBV18,CASSPFGSYTEAFF,TGTGCCAGCTCACCATTCGGGTCGTACACTGAAGCTTTCTTT
TRBJ2-1,.,TRBD2,TRBV6-5,CASRPGLANNEQFF,TGTGCCAGCAGGCCGGGACTAGCGAACAATGAGCAGTTCTTC
TRBJ2-7,few,TRBD1,TRBV30,CAWAPGQGIYEQYF,TGTGCCTGGGCCCCGGGACAGGGGATCTACGAGCAGTACTTC
TRBJ1-1,.,TRBD1,TRBV7-9,CASSSGQGEAFF,TGTGCCAGCAGCTCAGGACAGGGTGAAGCTTTCTTT
TRBJ2-2,once,TRBD1,TRBV15,CATSSNRDRGPTGTGELFF,TGTGCCACCAGCAGCAATCGGGACAGGGGGCCTACGGGCACCGGGGAGCTGTTTTTT
TRBJ1-4,.,.,TRBV9,CASSVGGEEKLFF,TGTGCCAGCAGCGTAGGGGGCGAGGAAAAACTGTTTTTT
TRBJ2-7,.,.,TRBV2,CASTEELPLGGAYEQYF,TGTGCCAGCACAGAGGAATTGCCCTTAGGGGGGGCCTACGAGCAGTACTTC
TRBJ2-3,.,.,TRBV3-1/TRBV3-2,CASSQGRLGTDTQYF,TGTGCCAGCAGCCAAGGGAGGCTGGGCACAGATACGCAGTATTTT
TRBJ1-2,.,.,TRBV18,CASSPGQDRSNYGYTF,TGTGCCAGCTCACCAGGGCAGGATAGATCCAACTATGGCTACACCTTC
TRBJ1-2,.,TRBD1,TRBV7-9,CASSAEAGGVYGYTF,TGTGCCAGCAGCGCAGAGGCAGGGGGCGTTTATGGCTACACCTTC
TRBJ2-7,.,.,TRBV5-1,CASSERAPLEQYF,TGCGCCAGCAGCGAGCGGGCGCCTCTCGAGCAGTACTTC
TRBJ2-6,.,TRBD2,TRBV4-2,CASSQESLAGVGANVLTF,TGTGCCAGCAGCCAAGAGAGCCTAGCGGGGGTAGGGGCCAACGTCCTGACTTTC
TRBJ1-6,.,TRBD1,TRBV6-5,CASRAGTGDNSPLHF,TGTGCCAGCAGAGCCGGGACAGGGGACAATTCACCCCTCCACTTT
TRBJ2-3,.,TRBD1,TRBV27,CASRNGQGTSTDTQYF,TGTGCCAGCCGAAATGGACAGGGAACTAGCACAGATACGCAGTATTTT
TRBJ1-2,.,TRBD1,TRBV7-3,CASSSKPSGTGDGYTF,TGTGCCAGCAGCTCAAAACCGTCCGGGACAGGGGATGGCTACACCTTC
TRBJ1-1,few,.,TRBV20-1,CSVRVNTEAFF,TGCAGTGTCAGGGTAAACACTGAAGCTTTCTTT